Each of the 7 T cell receptor beta chains below was sequenced from the same sample in a study of T cell changes during pregnancy in multiple sclerosis. Sequencing used immunoSEQ multiplex PCR; TCRdb keeps in-frame clones, though not all of them. Of 28,000 or so clones listed, 88% were seen once; the top ten hold 7.5% to 8.5%. This material consisted of CD8+ T cells from peripheral blood mononuclear cells, taken in the second trimester of pregnancy. The source of these receptors is a female donor with multiple sclerosis, enrolled in a pregnancy study.

The V call is TRBV6-5, the J call TRBJ2-7; 7 bases map to TRBD1. Per the germline V gene, CDR1 is MNHEY and CDR2 is SVGAGI. The CDR3 is 15 residues long. Trimming took 2 bases from V and 0 from J; bases not matched to a gene: 4. In DNA form, the CDR3 reads TGTGCCAGCAGTTACCAGACAGGGTCCTCCTACGAGCAGTACTTC. Amino acids: CASSYQTGSSYEQYF.

V gene TRBV29-1 combines with J gene TRBJ2-7, with 8 bases matching TRBD1. The CDR3 runs 14 residues. V shed 6 bases, J shed 2 bases, and the junction held 9 bases outside the gene matches. The germline CDR1 and CDR2 sequences are SQVTM and ANQGSEA. The CDR3 here is CSVQPGTGTYEQYF. The CDR3 bases are TGCAGCGTCCAGCCCGGGACAGGAACCTACGAGCAGTACTTC.

A word on this clone: The junction differs from germline at one of its ends, possibly a read error. The rearrangement joins TRBV5-6 to TRBJ2-2; 10 bases agree with TRBD1. Germline loops: CDR1 SGHDT, CDR2 YYEEEE. The CDR3 is 15 residues long. The CDR3 spells CASTLGQGWSGELFF. CDR3 coding DNA: TGTGCCAGCACCTTGGGACAGGGGTGGTCCGGGGAGCTGTTTTTT. The full variable domain, in which reference TRBV5-6 and TRBJ2-2 provide the parts outside the CDR3, is DAGVTQSPTHLIKTRGQQVTLRCSPKSGHDTVSWYQQALGQGPQFIFQYYEEEERQRGNFPDRFSGHQFPNYSSELNVNALLLGDSALYLCASTLGQGWSGELFFGEGSRLTVL.

The chain combines TRBV27 with TRBJ1-6; D is perhaps TRBD1 (5 bases). Germline CDR1 is MNHEY and CDR2 is SMNVEV (reference sequence). V lost 3 bases and J lost 3, with 12 bases in between. This CDR3 is built from 16 residues. The CDR3 here is CASSLQGTSYNSPLHF. The CDR3 bases are TGTGCCAGCAGTTTGCAGGGAACCAGCTATAATTCACCCCTCCACTTT.

The rearrangement links TRBV14 to TRBJ2-2; D is uncertain. CDR3 length: 17 residues. Trimming took off 1 base at V and 4 bases at J, with 16 bases between the two ends. Per germline, CDR1 SGHDN and CDR2 FVKESK. The CDR3 DNA sequence: TGTGCCAGCAGCCAAGCCCTTAAGCCACGCTTCACCGGGGAGCTGTTTTTT. Translation: CASSQALKPRFTGELFF.

This rearrangement joins TRBV10-3 to TRBJ1-2, with 7 positions matching TRBD1. The ends lost 7 bases at V and 2 bases at J; junction bases unmatched: 13. This CDR3 spans 16 amino acids. Germline V gene lookup returns CDR1 ENHRY and CDR2 SYGVKD. The chain's CDR3 is CAITEVAGQFNYGYTF. DNA for the CDR3: TGTGCCATCACCGAGGTGGCGGGACAGTTCAACTATGGCTACACCTTC.

The V call is TRBV28, the J call TRBJ2-3; 9 positions match TRBD1. This CDR3 is built from 17 residues. With V trimmed by 4 bases and J by 6 bases, 14 bases remained unmatched. Per germline, CDR1 MDHEN and CDR2 SYDVKM. For the CDR3, the DNA is TGTGCCAGCAGTTCCCCCCTCCGGACAGGGGCGGGGGATACGCAGTATTTT. It codes for CASSSPLRTGAGDTQYF.